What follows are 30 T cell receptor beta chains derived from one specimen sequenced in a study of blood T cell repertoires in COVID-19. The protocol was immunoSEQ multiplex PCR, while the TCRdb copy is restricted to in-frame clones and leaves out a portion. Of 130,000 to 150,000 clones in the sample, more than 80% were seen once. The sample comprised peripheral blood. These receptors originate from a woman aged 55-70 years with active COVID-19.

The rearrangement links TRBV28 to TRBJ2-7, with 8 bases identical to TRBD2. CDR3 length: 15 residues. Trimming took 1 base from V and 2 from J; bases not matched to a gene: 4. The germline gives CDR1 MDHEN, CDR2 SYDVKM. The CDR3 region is CASSLYSGGPYEQYF. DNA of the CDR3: TGTGCCAGCAGTTTATACTCGGGAGGGCCCTACGAGCAGTACTTC.

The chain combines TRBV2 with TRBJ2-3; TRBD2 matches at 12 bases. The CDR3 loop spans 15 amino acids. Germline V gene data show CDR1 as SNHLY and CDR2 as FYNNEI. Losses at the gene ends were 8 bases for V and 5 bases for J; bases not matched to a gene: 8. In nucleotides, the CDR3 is TGTGCCAGCTGTTCCCTAGCGGGAGGGCGAGATACGCAGTATTTT. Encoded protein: CASCSLAGGRDTQYF. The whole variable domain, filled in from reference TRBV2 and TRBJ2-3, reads EPEVTQTPSHQVTQMGQEVILRCVPISNHLYFYWYRQILGQKVEFLVSFYNNEISEKSEIFDDQFSVERPDGSNFTLKIRSTKLEDSAMYFCASCSLAGGRDTQYFGPGTRLTVL.

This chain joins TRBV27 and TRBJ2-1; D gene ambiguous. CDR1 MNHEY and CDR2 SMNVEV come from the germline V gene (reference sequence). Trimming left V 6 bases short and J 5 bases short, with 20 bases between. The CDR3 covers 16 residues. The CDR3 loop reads CASSSPAALNHNEQFF. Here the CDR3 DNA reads TGTGCCAGCAGCTCCCCGGCAGCGTTAAACCACAATGAGCAGTTCTTC.

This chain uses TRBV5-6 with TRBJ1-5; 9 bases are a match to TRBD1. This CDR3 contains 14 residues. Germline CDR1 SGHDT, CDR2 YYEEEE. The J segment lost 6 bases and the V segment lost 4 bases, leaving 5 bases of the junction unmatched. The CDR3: CASSSTGGSQPQHF. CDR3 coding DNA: TGTGCCAGCAGCAGTACAGGGGGCAGTCAGCCCCAGCATTTT. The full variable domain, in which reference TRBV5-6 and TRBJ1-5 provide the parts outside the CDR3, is DAGVTQSPTHLIKTRGQQVTLRCSPKSGHDTVSWYQQALGQGPQFIFQYYEEEERQRGNFPDRFSGHQFPNYSSELNVNALLLGDSALYLCASSSTGGSQPQHFGDGTRLSIL.

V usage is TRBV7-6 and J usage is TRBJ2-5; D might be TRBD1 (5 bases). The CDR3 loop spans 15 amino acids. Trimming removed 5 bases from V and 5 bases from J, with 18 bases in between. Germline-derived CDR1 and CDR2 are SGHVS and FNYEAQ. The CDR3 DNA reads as TGTGCCAGCAGCGCACAGGCTAGGGCCGCCGAGACCCAGTACTTC. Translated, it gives CASSAQARAAETQYF.

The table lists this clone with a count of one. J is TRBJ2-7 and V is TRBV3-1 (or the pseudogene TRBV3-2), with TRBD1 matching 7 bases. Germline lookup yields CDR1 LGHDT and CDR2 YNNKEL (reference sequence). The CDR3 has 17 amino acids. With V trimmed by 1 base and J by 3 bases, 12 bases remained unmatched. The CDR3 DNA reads TGTGCCAGCAGCCAAGCTCTGACAGGGACCTCCGGCTACGAGCAGTACTTC. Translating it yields CASSQALTGTSGYEQYF.

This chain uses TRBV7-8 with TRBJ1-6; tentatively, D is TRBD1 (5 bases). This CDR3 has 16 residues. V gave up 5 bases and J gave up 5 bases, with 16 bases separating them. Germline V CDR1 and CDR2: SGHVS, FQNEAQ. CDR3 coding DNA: TGTGCCAGCAGCCCCCTGACAGCCGTTAATAATTCACCCCTCCACTTT. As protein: CASSPLTAVNNSPLHF.

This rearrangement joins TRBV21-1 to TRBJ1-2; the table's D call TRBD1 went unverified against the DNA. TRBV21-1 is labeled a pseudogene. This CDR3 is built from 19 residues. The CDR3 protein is CASSKIGQAAHRSYYGYTF. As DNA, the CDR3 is TGTGCCAGCAGCAAAATCGGACAGGCAGCCCATCGCTCCTACTATGGCTACACCTTC.

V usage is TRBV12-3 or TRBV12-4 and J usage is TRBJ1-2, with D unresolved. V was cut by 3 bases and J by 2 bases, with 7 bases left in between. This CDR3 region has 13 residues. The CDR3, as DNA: TGTGCCAGCAGTTTCGGGATAAACTATGGCTACACCTTC. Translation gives CASSFGINYGYTF.

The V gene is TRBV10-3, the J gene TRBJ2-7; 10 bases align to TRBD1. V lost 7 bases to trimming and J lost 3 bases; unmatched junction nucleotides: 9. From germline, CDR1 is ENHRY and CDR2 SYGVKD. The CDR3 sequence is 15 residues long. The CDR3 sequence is CAITGGTGANYEQYF. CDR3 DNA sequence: TGTGCCATCACCGGGGGGACAGGGGCTAACTACGAGCAGTACTTC.

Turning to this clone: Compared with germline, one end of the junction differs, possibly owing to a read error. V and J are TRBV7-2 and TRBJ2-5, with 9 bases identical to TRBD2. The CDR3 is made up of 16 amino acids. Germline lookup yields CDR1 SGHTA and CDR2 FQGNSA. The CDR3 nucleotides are TGTGCCAGCAGCTTATATAACCTAGCGGGACAAGAGGCCCAGTACTTC. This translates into CASSLYNLAGQEAQYF.

CDR3 residues: CASSLTGTAYGYTF. The CDR3 nucleotides are TGTGCCAGCAGTCTAACCGGGACAGCTTATGGCTACACCTTC. The V call is TRBV25-1, the J call TRBJ1-2, with 7 bases identical to TRBD1. The CDR3 spans 14 residues. The junction had 8 bases not matched to a gene; V was cut back by 5 bases and J by 5 bases. Germline values: CDR1 MGHDK, CDR2 SYGVNS.

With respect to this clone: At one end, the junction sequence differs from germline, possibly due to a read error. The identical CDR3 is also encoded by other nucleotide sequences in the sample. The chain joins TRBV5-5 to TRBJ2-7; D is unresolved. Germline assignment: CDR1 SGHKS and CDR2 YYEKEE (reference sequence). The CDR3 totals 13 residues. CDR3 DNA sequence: TGTGCCAGTAGCTTTGCCAGCTCCTACGAGCAGTACTTC. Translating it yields CASSFASSYEQYF.

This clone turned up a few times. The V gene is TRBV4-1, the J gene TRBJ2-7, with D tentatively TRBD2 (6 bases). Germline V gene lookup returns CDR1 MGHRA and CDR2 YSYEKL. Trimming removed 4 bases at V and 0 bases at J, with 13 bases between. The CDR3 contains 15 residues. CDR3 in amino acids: CASSPKAGSSYEQYF. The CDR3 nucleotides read TGCGCCAGCAGCCCCAAGGCGGGAAGCTCCTACGAGCAGTACTTC.

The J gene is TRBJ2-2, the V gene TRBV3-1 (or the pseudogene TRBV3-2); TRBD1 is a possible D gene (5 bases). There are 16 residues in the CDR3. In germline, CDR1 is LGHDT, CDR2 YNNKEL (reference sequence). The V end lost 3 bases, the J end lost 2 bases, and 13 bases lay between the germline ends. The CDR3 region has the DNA TGTGCCAGCAGCCAGATAGGACACTCAAACACCGGGGAGCTGTTTTTT. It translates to CASSQIGHSNTGELFF.

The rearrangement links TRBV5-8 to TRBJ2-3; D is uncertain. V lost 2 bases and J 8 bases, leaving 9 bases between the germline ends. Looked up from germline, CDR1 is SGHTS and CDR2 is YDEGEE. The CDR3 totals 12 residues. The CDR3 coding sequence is TGTGCCAGCAGCTTTACTTCGGTTACGCAGTATTTT. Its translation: CASSFTSVTQYF.

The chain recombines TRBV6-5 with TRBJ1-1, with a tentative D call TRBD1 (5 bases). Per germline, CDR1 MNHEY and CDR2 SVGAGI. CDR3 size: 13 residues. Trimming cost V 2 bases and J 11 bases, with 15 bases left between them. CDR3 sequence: CASSYAISGYAFF. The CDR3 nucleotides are TGTGCCAGCAGTTACGCAATATCAGGGTACGCTTTCTTT.

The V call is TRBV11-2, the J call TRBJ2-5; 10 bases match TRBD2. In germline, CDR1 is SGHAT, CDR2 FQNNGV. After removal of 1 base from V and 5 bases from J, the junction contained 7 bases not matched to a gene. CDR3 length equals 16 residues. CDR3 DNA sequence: TGTGCCAGCAGCTTAGCTGGCCTAGCGGGAGTCGAGACCCAGTACTTC. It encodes CASSLAGLAGVETQYF. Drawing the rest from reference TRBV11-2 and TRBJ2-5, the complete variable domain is EAGVAQSPRYKIIEKRQSVAFWCNPISGHATLYWYQQILGQGPKLLIQFQNNGVVDDSQLPKDRFSAERLKGVDSTLKIQPAKLEDSAVYLCASSLAGLAGVETQYFGPGTRLLVL.

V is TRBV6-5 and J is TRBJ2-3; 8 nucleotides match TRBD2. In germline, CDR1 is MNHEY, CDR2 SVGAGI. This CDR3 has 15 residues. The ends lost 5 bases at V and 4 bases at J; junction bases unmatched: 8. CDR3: CASSQTGGRADTQYF. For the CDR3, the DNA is TGTGCCAGCAGTCAGACGGGAGGGAGGGCAGATACGCAGTATTTT.

The CDR3 reads CASSQAVGREGLADTQYF. CDR3 bases: TGCGCCAGCAGCCAAGCAGTCGGGCGGGAGGGCCTAGCAGATACGCAGTATTTT. V and J are TRBV4-3 and TRBJ2-3; TRBD2 aligns across 9 bases. V dropped 1 base and J dropped 4; count of bases not matched to a gene: 12. CDR3 length: 18 residues. The germline V gene has CDR1 LGHNA and CDR2 YSLEER.

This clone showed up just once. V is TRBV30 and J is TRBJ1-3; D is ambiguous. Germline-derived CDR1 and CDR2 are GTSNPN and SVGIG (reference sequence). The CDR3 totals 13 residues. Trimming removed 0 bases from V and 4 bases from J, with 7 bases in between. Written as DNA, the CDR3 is TGTGCCTGGAGTGTACTTCTAGGAAACACCATATATTTT. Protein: CAWSVLLGNTIYF.

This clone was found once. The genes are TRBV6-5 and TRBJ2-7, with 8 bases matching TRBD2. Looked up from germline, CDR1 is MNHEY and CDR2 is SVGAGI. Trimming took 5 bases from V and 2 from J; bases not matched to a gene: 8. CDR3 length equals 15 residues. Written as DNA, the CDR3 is TGTGCCAGCAGTCCCGGGGTAGCGGGAACCTACGAGCAGTACTTC. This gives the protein CASSPGVAGTYEQYF.

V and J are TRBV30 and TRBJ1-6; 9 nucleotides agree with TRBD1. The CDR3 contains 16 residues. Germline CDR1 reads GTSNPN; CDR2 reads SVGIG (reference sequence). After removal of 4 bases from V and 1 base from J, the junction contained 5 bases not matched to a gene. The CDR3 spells CAWNRGLGSYNSPLHF. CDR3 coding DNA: TGTGCCTGGAACAGGGGGCTGGGATCCTATAATTCACCCCTCCACTTT.

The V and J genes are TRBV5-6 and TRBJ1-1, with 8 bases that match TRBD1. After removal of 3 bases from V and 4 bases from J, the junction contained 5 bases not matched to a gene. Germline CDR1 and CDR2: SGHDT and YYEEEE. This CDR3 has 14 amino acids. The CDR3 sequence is CASSWTGRSTEAFF. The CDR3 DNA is TGTGCCAGCAGCTGGACAGGGAGGAGCACTGAAGCTTTCTTT.

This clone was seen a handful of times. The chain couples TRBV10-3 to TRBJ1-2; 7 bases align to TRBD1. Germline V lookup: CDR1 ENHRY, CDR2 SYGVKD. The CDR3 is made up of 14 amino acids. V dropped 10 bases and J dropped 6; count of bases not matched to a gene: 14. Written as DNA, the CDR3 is TGTGCCACCCTACAGGGGCGCACTAAAGATGGCTACACCTTC. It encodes CATLQGRTKDGYTF.

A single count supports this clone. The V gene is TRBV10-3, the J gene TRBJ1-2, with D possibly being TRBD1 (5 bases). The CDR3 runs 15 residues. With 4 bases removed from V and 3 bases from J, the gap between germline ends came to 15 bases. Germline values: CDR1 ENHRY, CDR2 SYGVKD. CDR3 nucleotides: TGTGCCATCAGTGGCGTGTACAAAGGGGACTATGGCTACACCTTC. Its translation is CAISGVYKGDYGYTF.

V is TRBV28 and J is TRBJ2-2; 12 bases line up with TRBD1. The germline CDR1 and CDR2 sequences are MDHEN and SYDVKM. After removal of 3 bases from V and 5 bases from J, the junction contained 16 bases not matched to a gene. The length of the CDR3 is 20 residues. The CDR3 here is CASSLYPGDRGRGWTGELFF. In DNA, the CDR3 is TGTGCCAGCAGTTTGTATCCGGGGGACAGGGGGCGCGGGTGGACCGGGGAGCTGTTTTTT.

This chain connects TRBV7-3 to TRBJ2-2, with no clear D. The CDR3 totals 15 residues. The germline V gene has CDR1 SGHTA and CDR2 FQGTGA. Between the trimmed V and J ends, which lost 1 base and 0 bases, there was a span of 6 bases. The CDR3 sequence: CASSLIAANTGELFF. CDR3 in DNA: TGTGCCAGCAGCTTAATTGCGGCGAACACCGGGGAGCTGTTTTTT.

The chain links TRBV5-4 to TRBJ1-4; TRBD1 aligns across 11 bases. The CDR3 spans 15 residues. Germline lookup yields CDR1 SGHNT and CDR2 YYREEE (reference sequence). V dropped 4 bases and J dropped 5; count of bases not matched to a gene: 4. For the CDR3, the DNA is TGTGCCAGCAGCCCGGGACAGGGGGGGAATGAAAAACTGTTTTTT. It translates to CASSPGQGGNEKLFF.

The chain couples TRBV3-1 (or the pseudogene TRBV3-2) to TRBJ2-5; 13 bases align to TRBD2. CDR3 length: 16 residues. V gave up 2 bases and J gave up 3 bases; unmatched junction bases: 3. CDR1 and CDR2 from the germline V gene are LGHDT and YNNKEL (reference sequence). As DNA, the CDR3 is TGTGCCAGCAGCCAATTTGGACTAGCGGGAGAAGAGACCCAGTACTTC. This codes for CASSQFGLAGEETQYF.